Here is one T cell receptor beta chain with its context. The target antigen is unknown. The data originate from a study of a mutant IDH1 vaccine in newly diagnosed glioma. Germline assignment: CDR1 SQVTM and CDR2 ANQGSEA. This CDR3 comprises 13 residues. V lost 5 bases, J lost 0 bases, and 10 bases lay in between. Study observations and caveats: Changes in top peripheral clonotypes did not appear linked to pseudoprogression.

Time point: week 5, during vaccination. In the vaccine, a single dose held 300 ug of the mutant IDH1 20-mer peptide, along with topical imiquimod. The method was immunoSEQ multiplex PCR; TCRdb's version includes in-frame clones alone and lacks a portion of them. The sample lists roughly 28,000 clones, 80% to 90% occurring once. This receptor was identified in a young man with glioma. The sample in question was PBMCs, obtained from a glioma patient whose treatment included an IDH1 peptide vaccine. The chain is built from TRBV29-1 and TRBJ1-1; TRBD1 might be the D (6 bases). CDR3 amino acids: CSVPGHMNTEAFF. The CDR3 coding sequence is TGCAGCGTTCCGGGACATATGAACACTGAAGCTTTCTTT.